This T cell receptor beta chain was sequenced during a study of T cell repertoires in cytomegalovirus infection. TCRdb ran MiXCR on the reads and lists one entry per CDR3 protein. This table has roughly 300,000 distinct CDR3 sequences, over 7.5% appearing once. This clonotype was observed a handful of times. V shed 5 bases and J shed 0 bases, with 11 bases lying between them. The CDR3 length is 15 residues. The chain joins TRBV12-3 or TRBV12-4 to TRBJ1-5; D is undetermined. Source material: PBMCs. The origin of this receptor is a human donor in good health (CMV status not recorded). Some clones in this sample may be carry-over from other donors' samples. The CDR3 DNA is TGTGCCAGCAGTCCGGGGTACCATAGCAATCAGCCCCAGCATTTT. It yields the protein CASSPGYHSNQPQHF.